This passage covers 7 T cell receptor beta chains from one sample sequenced in a study of low-dose radiotherapy and immunotherapy resistance in tumors. Described time point: after trial treatment. Treatment given: LDRT plus nivolumab, ipilimumab, low-dose cyclophosphamide and aspirin (RACIN trial). With TRAV- and TRBV-specific primers, first-strand cDNA was made, covering the alpha and beta chains. TCR amplification used 15 to 20 PCR cycles, a constant-region primer and a V-primer adapter. TCRdb re-analysed the reads in MiXCR, keeping a single row per CDR3 protein. The sample has around 60,000 distinct CDR3 sequences, 20% to 25% seen once. This material consisted of PBMCs, taken after low-dose radiotherapy plus immunotherapy. The source is a male donor with prostate cancer.

Worth noting for this clonotype: With a far larger clone one base away, a read error is the likely cause. J is TRBJ2-4 and V is TRBV19, with 8 bases lining up with TRBD2. Trimming at V came to 6 bases and at J to 12 bases, leaving 4 bases not matched to a gene. The CDR3 has 11 residues. Germline V gene lookup returns CDR1 LNHDA and CDR2 SQIVND (reference sequence). The CDR3 bases are TGTGCCAGTAGACGGGGGGGCCCTCAGTACTTC. Its translation is CASRRGGPQYF. The full variable domain, completed using reference TRBV19 and TRBJ2-4, is DGGITQSPKYLFRKEGQNVTLSCEQNLNHDAMYWYRQDPGQGLRLIYYSQIVNDFQKGDIAEGYSVSREKKESFPLTVTSAQKNPTAFYLCASRRGGPQYFGAGTRLSVL.

The CDR3 spells CASSHREFTGELFF. The CDR3 DNA reads as TGTGCCAGCAGTCACAGGGAATTCACCGGGGAGCTGTTTTTT. V is TRBV28 and J is TRBJ2-2; TRBD1 is a possible D gene (6 bases). Germline V gene lookup returns CDR1 MDHEN and CDR2 SYDVKM. Trimming stripped 5 bases from V and 4 bases from J, with 11 bases between. The CDR3 covers 14 residues.

This clonotype was detected ten times or more. The V gene is TRBV2, the J gene TRBJ2-7; D is possibly TRBD1 or TRBD2 (5 bases each). V was shortened by 8 bases and J by 6 bases, with 17 bases between the two germline ends. CDR1 and CDR2 (germline): SNHLY, FYNNEI. The CDR3 is 13 residues long. CDR3 residues: CASGSREFAEQYF. DNA for the CDR3: TGTGCCAGCGGATCCAGGGAGTTTGCCGAGCAGTACTTC.

There are many counts of this clonotype. The chain has TRBV30 and TRBJ2-1; D gene uncertain. Trimming pared 1 base from V and 5 bases from J, leaving 3 bases between. Per germline, CDR1 GTSNPN and CDR2 SVGIG (reference sequence). The length of the CDR3 is 11 residues. CDR3 loop: CAWSGNNEQFF. In DNA, the CDR3 is TGTGCCTGGAGTGGAAACAATGAGCAGTTCTTC. Variable domain in full (rest from reference TRBV30 and TRBJ2-1): SQTIHQWPATLVQPVGSPLSLECTVEGTSNPNLYWYRQAAGRGLQLLFYSVGIGQISSEVPQNLSASRPQDRQFILSSKKLLLSDSGFYLCAWSGNNEQFFGPGTRLTVL.

This clonotype was recorded only once. It is likely a read error: a sequence one base away is far more abundant. The chain is built from TRBV5-1 and TRBJ2-7; 8 bases are shared with TRBD2. The end of the DNA is better explained by TRBJ2-1, so the J call may be wrong. This CDR3 spans 15 amino acids. Per germline, CDR1 SGHRS and CDR2 YFSETQ. The CDR3 nucleotides are TGCGCCAGCAGCTTAGGTAGCGGGATACGGGGTGAGCAGTTCTTC. This gives the protein CASSLGSGIRGEQFF.

This clonotype has at least ten counts. This sequence joins TRBV5-1 and TRBJ2-7; D remains unclear. Germline-derived CDR1 and CDR2 are SGHRS and YFSETQ. CDR3 length equals 15 residues. Trimming removed 4 bases from V and 2 bases from J, with 16 bases in between. The CDR3 here is CASSPEVAVTYEQYF. The CDR3 DNA is TGCGCCAGCAGCCCTGAAGTGGCGGTTACCTACGAGCAGTACTTC.

The chain uses TRBV6-5 and TRBJ2-5, with D maybe TRBD2 (5 bases). Trimming cost V 7 bases and J 5 bases, with 17 bases left between them. CDR3 length: 14 residues. Germline V gives CDR1 MNHEY, CDR2 SVGAGI. CDR3 sequence (DNA): TGTGCCAGCACGGCCCCAGGCGGAGGTGAGACCCAGTACTTC. Translating gives CASTAPGGGETQYF.